What follows are 7 T cell receptor beta chains derived from one specimen sequenced in a study of regulatory T cells in long-lasting Graves disease. Documented time point: persistent/refractory GD, antithyroid drugs over 5 years with positive TRAb. The authors made the TCR library using RNA they extracted from PBMCs. To make TCR beta libraries, researchers used iRepertoire HTBI primers and Arm-PCR of CDR3 regions. TCRdb fed the multiplex PCR reads into MiXCR, producing one record per CDR3 protein. The data contain 300,000 to 350,000 distinct CDR3 sequences, less than 20% of them singletons. The sequences come from peripheral blood mononuclear cells (PBMCs), collected when the disease was refractory, from a patient treated with antithyroid drugs. These receptors originate from a female donor with Graves disease.

The gene calls are TRBV12-3 or TRBV12-4 and TRBJ2-7; a weak D match, TRBD2 (7 bases). Trimming shortened V by 6 bases and J by 3 bases, and 15 bases separated the two germline ends. The CDR3 runs to 14 residues. CDR3 in amino acids: CASSFGGANYEQYF. For the CDR3, the DNA is TGTGCCAGCAGCTTTGGGGGGGCCAACTACGAGCAGTACTTC.

In regard to this clonotype: Given a far larger clone just one base away, this is likely a sequencing read error. J is TRBJ2-5 and V is TRBV7-8; 15 bases fit TRBD2. CDR3 size: 17 residues. Germline lookup yields CDR1 SGHVS and CDR2 FQNEAQ. The ends lost 6 bases at V and 0 bases at J; junction bases unmatched: 5. The CDR3 reads CASSSGLAGGYQETQYF. CDR3 DNA: TGTGCCAGCAGTTCCGGACTAGCGGGAGGGTACCAAGAGACCCAGTACTTC. Supplemented by reference TRBV7-8 and TRBJ2-5, the full variable domain reads GAGVSQSPRYKVAKRGQDVALRCDPISGHVSLFWYQQALGQGPEFLTYFQNEAQLDKSGLPSDRFFAERPEGSVSTLKIQRTQQEDSAVYLCASSSGLAGGYQETQYFGPGTRLLVL.

CDR3: CSAPQRGRDSSYEQYF. The DNA for the CDR3 is TGCAGTGCTCCCCAACGCGGCAGGGATAGCTCCTACGAGCAGTACTTC. The rearrangement joins TRBV20-1 to TRBJ2-7; D may be TRBD1 (5 bases). The CDR3 has 16 amino acids. CDR1 and CDR2 (germline): DFQATT, SNEGSKA (reference sequence). Trimming stripped 5 bases from V and 0 bases from J, with 20 bases between.

The chain links TRBV14 to TRBJ2-7, with 9 positions matching TRBD2. Germline loops: CDR1 SGHDN, CDR2 FVKESK. The CDR3 runs 16 residues. After removal of 3 bases from V and 4 bases from J, the junction contained 10 bases not matched to a gene. DNA of the CDR3: TGTGCCAGCAGCCAGTGGCGGGGTAGCGGGAGATACGAGCAGTACTTC. Translation gives CASSQWRGSGRYEQYF.

The chain recombines TRBV6-2 or TRBV6-3 with TRBJ2-4, with D unclear. This CDR3 region has 11 residues. Per the germline V gene, CDR1 is MNHEY and CDR2 is SVGEGT. V was cut by 2 bases and J by 16 bases, with 12 bases left in between. The CDR3 DNA is TGTGCCAGCAGTTACGGTCTAAGCCGTTACTTC. It yields the protein CASSYGLSRYF.

This clonotype was seen at least ten times. The chain has TRBV3-1 and TRBJ1-1; D is uncertain. The CDR3 has 13 amino acids. From germline, CDR1 is LGHDT and CDR2 YNNKEL (reference sequence). V was trimmed by 1 base and J by 2 bases, leaving 5 bases between them. The CDR3 DNA reads TGTGCCAGCAGCCAAGCGAGTAACACTGAAGCTTTCTTT. Its protein is CASSQASNTEAFF.

This rearrangement joins TRBV2 to TRBJ2-2; D may match TRBD1 or TRBD2 (5 bases each). Trimming removed 6 bases at V and 8 bases at J, with 19 bases between. Looked up from germline, CDR1 is SNHLY and CDR2 is FYNNEI. The CDR3 consists of 15 residues. In DNA form, the CDR3 reads TGTGCCAGCAGGGCCTGGGCAGGGAGCACTGGGGAGCTGTTTTTT. It is translated as CASRAWAGSTGELFF. Full variable domain (rest looked up from reference TRBV2 and TRBJ2-2): EPEVTQTPSHQVTQMGQEVILRCVPISNHLYFYWYRQILGQKVEFLVSFYNNEISEKSEIFDDQFSVERPDGSNFTLKIRSTKLEDSAMYFCASRAWAGSTGELFFGEGSRLTVL.